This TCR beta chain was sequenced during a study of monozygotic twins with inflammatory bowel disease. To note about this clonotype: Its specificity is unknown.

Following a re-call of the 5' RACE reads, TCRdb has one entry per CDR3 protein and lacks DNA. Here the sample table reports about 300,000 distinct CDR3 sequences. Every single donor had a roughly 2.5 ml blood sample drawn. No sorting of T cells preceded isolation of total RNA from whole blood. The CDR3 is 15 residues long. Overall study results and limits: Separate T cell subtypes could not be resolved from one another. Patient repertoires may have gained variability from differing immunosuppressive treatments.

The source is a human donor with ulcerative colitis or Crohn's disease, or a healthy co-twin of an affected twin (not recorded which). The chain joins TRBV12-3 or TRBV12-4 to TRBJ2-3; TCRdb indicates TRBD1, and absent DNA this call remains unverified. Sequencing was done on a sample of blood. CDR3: CASTVGQGSTDTQYF.